The 6 T cell receptor beta chains below all came from one sample that was sequenced in a study of T cell repertoires in cytomegalovirus infection. TCRdb re-called the reads through MiXCR, storing one row per CDR3 protein. The sample lists about 740,000 distinct CDR3 sequences; 35% to 45% were seen once. The sequencing input was PBMCs. These TCRs come from a human donor in good health (CMV status not recorded). Some clones in this sample may be carry-over from other donors' samples.

This clonotype was observed a few times. The rearrangement joins TRBV6-5 to TRBJ2-3; unclear D gene. The CDR3 runs to 14 residues. Germline loops: CDR1 MNHEY, CDR2 SVGAGI. V gave up 2 bases and J gave up 4 bases, with 10 bases separating them. CDR3 nucleotide sequence: TGTGCCAGCAGTTACGACGTCTCATCAGATACGCAGTATTTT. Translating it yields CASSYDVSSDTQYF.

The V call is TRBV5-5, the J call TRBJ2-1, with D possibly being TRBD2 (7 bases). There are 16 residues in the CDR3. V lost 3 bases and J lost 6, with 19 bases in between. CDR1 is SGHKS and CDR2 is YYEKEE in the germline V gene (reference sequence). In DNA, the CDR3 is TGTGCCAGCAGCTCGCTGGGGGGGGGGCCATTCAATGAGCAGTTCTTC. Translation: CASSSLGGGPFNEQFF.

The V gene is TRBV4-1, the J gene TRBJ2-5; 9 nucleotides match TRBD2. Losses at the gene ends were 4 bases for V and 2 bases for J; bases not matched to a gene: 8. From germline, CDR1 is MGHRA and CDR2 YSYEKL. CDR3 length: 16 residues. This chain's CDR3 is CASSLTAGGLQETQYF. The CDR3 DNA reads as TGCGCCAGCAGCCTGACGGCGGGGGGGCTGCAAGAGACCCAGTACTTC.

V usage is TRBV5-1 and J usage is TRBJ2-3; 8 nucleotides match TRBD2. Germline assignment: CDR1 SGHRS and CDR2 YFSETQ. The CDR3 covers 15 residues. V lost 4 bases and J lost 1; bases outside the gene matches: 5. The CDR3 DNA reads TGCGCCAGCAGCGTGGCCGGGAGGGGCACAGATACGCAGTATTTT. Encoded protein: CASSVAGRGTDTQYF.

The chain is built from TRBV12-3 or TRBV12-4 and TRBJ2-5, with a weak D call TRBD1 (6 bases). CDR3 size: 15 residues. The ends were cut back, 7 bases at V and 0 bases at J, with 15 bases in the middle. The CDR3 spells CASTPGQTYQETQYF. CDR3 nucleotides: TGTGCCAGCACCCCGGGACAAACATACCAAGAGACCCAGTACTTC.

This clonotype was detected a few times. V gene TRBV28 combines with J gene TRBJ1-4; D is uncertain. Trimming removed 5 bases at V and 0 bases at J, with 10 bases between. The CDR3 spans 15 residues. Germline CDR1 reads MDHEN; CDR2 reads SYDVKM. DNA for the CDR3: TGTGCCAGCAGTGCAGCGATCTCAACTAATGAAAAACTGTTTTTT. This encodes CASSAAISTNEKLFF.